The present T cell receptor beta chain was sequenced within a study of blood T cell repertoires in COVID-19 (dated by TCRdb to 2020 to 2021). Regarding the complete study: Collaborator samples came from the United States, Italy and Spain and covered acute and convalescent phases of COVID-19. The prospective study material was composed of cDNA or gDNA derived from T cells, B-cell-depleted T cells, or PBMCs. Subjects who had been exposed to COVID-19, were actively infected with it, or had recovered from it provided the deeply sampled blood TCRbeta repertoires that made up the dataset. The repertoires were released in a freely available public database meant as a resource for research on the immune response to SARS-CoV-2. The samples were drawn from the first 160 participants of the ongoing ImmuneRACE study and from 950 to 1,500 subjects provided by 6 global collaborators. Sample metadata almost always included a de-identified subject ID, COVID-19 status, age in years and sex. Where HLA class I and class II types were available, the types were taken from metadata supplied by the sample provider, not from assay-based typing.

The collaborating institutions used their own protocols to collect whole blood in K2EDTA tubes. For TCRbeta analysis, collaborators shipped samples in one of three forms: frozen whole blood, isolated PBMCs, or DNA extracted from either of those sample types. Remarks on this clone: This receptor's antigen is unknown. No base-level quality is on record; no much larger clone is a single base apart.

The immunoSEQ Assay, a bias-controlled multiplex PCR, was used to amplify TCRbeta CDR3 regions from genomic DNA. On the study's bioinformatics: Nucleated cell counts per sample were estimated from amplification of reference gene primers within the assay. To quantify the absolute abundance of each unique TCRbeta CDR3 rearrangement, sequence reads were collapsed and filtered. For each sample, productive Simpson clonality was calculated as the square root of Simpson's diversity index over productive rearrangements. The table comes from immuneACCESS by way of TCRdb, which keeps in-frame sequences with V and J called. Part of the clones is missing from these tables; in studies checked, under half for an unresolved V gene and the rest for unknown reasons. The DNA was the basis for D and trimming; V, J and clone size are from that table. For this sample there are approximately 300,000 clones; around nine tenths appear just once. 1% of the sample belongs to the ten largest clones.

The germline V gene (reference sequence) provides CDR1 MNHEY and CDR2 SMNVEV. V is shortened by 3 bases, J by 3 bases, and the region joining them spans 17 bases. Inclusive of the bounding cysteine and phenylalanine, the CDR3 is 17 residues long. Only the CDR3 DNA is retained, 51 bases long and in frame from the first base. Summary of the overall study and its limitations: The amount of clinical and demographic metadata varied by source and participant and was provided uncurated.

This TCR came from a man between 50 and 59 years old with active or convalescent COVID-19. The specimen sequenced was peripheral blood. The rearrangement joined TRBV27 to TRBJ1-4, and TRBD1 may be the D gene, going by 5 matching bases. The sequenced DNA is TGTGCCAGCAGTTTGCCAGGGAAGTGTCTGGCTAATGAAAAACTGTTTTTT. This translates into CASSLPGKCLANEKLFF.